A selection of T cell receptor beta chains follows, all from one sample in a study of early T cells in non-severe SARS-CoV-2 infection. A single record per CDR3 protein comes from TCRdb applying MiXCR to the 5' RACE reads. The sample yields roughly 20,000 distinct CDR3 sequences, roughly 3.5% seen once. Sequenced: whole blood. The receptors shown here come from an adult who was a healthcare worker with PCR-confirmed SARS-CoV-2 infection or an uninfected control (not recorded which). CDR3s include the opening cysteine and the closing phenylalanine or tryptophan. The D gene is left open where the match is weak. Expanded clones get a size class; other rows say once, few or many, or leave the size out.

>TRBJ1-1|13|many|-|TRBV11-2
CASSQHVNTEAFF
TGTGCCAGCAGCCAACACGTTAACACTGAAGCTTTCTTT
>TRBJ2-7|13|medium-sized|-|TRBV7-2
CASSPLAPYEQYF
TGTGCCAGCAGCCCACTAGCCCCCTACGAGCAGTACTTC
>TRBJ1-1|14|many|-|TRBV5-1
CASSLGPMNTEAFF
TGCGCCAGCAGCTTGGGTCCGATGAACACTGAAGCTTTCTTT
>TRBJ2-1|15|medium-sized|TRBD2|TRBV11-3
CASSLRLAGRDEQFF
TGTGCCAGCAGCTTACGGCTAGCGGGAAGGGATGAGCAGTTCTTC
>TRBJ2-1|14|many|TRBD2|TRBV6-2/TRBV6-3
CASTKPGRANEQFF
TGTGCCAGCACCAAACCCGGGAGGGCCAATGAGCAGTTCTTC
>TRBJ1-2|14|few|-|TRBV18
CASSPREGDYGYTF
TGTGCCAGCTCACCACGGGAAGGGGACTATGGCTACACCTTC
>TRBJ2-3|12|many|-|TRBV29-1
CSVEDGTDTQYF
TGCAGCGTTGAGGACGGGACAGATACGCAGTATTTT
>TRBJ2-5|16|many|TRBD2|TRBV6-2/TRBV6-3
CASRRGLAGEQETQYF
TGTGCCAGCAGGAGAGGGCTAGCGGGAGAACAAGAGACCCAGTACTTC
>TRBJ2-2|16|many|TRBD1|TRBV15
CATSRVGQGGTGELFF
TGTGCCACCAGCAGAGTGGGACAGGGAGGCACCGGGGAGCTGTTTTTT
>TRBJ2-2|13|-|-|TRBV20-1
CSARGTYTGELFF
TGCAGTGCTAGGGGGACATATACCGGGGAGCTGTTTTTT
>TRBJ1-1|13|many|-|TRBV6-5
CASSYSENTEAFF
TGTGCCAGCAGTTACTCAGAGAACACTGAAGCTTTCTTT
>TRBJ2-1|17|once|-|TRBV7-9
CASSRGTGDPASNEQFF
TGTGCCAGCAGTAGGGGCACCGGGGACCCGGCATCCAATGAGCAGTTCTTC
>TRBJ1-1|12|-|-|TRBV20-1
CSAGTHNTEAFF
TGCAGTGCTGGGACACATAACACTGAAGCTTTCTTT
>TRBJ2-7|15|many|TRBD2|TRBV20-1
CSARDPGTSLPRQYF
TGCAGTGCTAGAGACCCCGGGACTAGCCTTCCGCGGCAGTACTTC
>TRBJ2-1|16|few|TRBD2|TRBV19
CASSIAGLAGTNEQFF
TGTGCCAGTAGTATAGCGGGACTAGCGGGAACCAATGAGCAGTTCTTC
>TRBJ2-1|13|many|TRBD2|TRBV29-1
CSVAGGPYNEQFF
TGCAGCGTTGCGGGAGGGCCCTACAATGAGCAGTTCTTC
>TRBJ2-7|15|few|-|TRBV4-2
CASSQDLTSWYEQYF
TGTGCCAGCAGCCAAGATTTGACTAGTTGGTACGAGCAGTACTTC
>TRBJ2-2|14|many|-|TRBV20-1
CSARRRENTGELFF
TGCAGTGCTAGAAGGCGAGAAAACACCGGGGAGCTGTTTTTT
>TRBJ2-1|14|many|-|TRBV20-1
CSADSGTRYNEQFF
TGCAGTGCTGATTCCGGGACCAGATACAATGAGCAGTTCTTC
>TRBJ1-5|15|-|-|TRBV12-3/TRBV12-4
CASRYGSGINQPQHF
TGTGCCAGCAGGTATGGCTCGGGGATCAATCAGCCCCAGCATTTT
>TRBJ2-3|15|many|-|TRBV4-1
CASSQDIGGWDTQYF
TGCGCCAGCAGCCAAGATATTGGGGGCTGGGATACGCAGTATTTT
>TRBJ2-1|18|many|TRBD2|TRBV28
CASNSYAGGLAGDNEQFF
TGTGCCAGCAACTCTTATGCTGGGGGACTAGCGGGAGACAATGAGCAGTTCTTC
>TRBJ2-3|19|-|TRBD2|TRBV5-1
CASSPGQLAGGFSTDTQYF
TGCGCCAGCAGCCCTGGCCAGCTAGCGGGGGGATTCAGCACAGATACGCAGTATTTT
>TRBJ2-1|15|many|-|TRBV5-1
CASSSPSWGGYEQFF
TGCGCCAGCAGCTCCCCCTCGTGGGGTGGGTATGAGCAGTTCTTC
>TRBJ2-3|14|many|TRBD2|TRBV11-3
CASSDSGRADTQYF
TGTGCCAGCAGCGACAGCGGGAGAGCAGATACGCAGTATTTT
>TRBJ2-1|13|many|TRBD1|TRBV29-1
CSVQGQAYNEQFF
TGCAGCGTTCAGGGACAGGCCTACAATGAGCAGTTCTTC
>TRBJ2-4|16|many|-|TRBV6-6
CASSYHGGGAKNIQYF
TGTGCCAGCAGTTACCACGGAGGGGGAGCCAAAAACATTCAGTACTTC
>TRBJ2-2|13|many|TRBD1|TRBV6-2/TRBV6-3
CASSIQGAGELFF
TGTGCCAGCTCAATTCAGGGGGCCGGGGAGCTGTTTTTT